This entry lists 14 T cell receptor beta chains sequenced from one sample in a study of blood T cell repertoires in COVID-19. Data came from immunoSEQ multiplex PCR; TCRdb stores just in-frame clones and leaves some out. The data contain 350,000 to 450,000 clones, roughly 90% of them singletons. Sample: PBMCs or T cells enriched from blood (not recorded which). Source of these receptors: a woman aged 40 to 49 who had been exposed to COVID-19.

V is TRBV5-6 and J is TRBJ1-1; a weak D match, TRBD1 (5 bases). The CDR3 sequence is 14 residues long. Trimming removed 4 bases from V and 3 bases from J, with 13 bases in between. Germline V gene lookup returns CDR1 SGHDT and CDR2 YYEEEE. CDR3 sequence: CASSRGTAYTEAFF. The CDR3 bases are TGTGCCAGCAGCCGCGGGACGGCTTACACTGAAGCTTTCTTT.

This clone was seen at least ten times. The chain joins TRBV19 to TRBJ1-5, with a weak D call TRBD1 (6 bases). Between the trimmed V and J ends, which lost 5 bases and 1 base, there was a span of 9 bases. The CDR3 runs 14 residues. Germline CDR1 and CDR2: LNHDA and SQIVND (reference sequence). The CDR3 is CASSYTGSNQPQHF. The CDR3, as DNA: TGTGCCAGTAGTTACACAGGGAGCAATCAGCCCCAGCATTTT.

V usage is TRBV5-4 and J usage is TRBJ2-5, with TRBD2 matching 15 bases. CDR3 length equals 16 residues. Germline CDR1 and CDR2: SGHNT and YYREEE (reference sequence). V shed 4 bases, J shed 9 bases, and the junction held 10 bases outside the gene matches. CDR3 coding DNA: TGTGCCAGCAGCACCCGGACTAGCGGGGGGGCCGGGGCCCAGTACTTC. It encodes CASSTRTSGGAGAQYF.

Comment on this clone: Within the sample, other DNA sequences also encode this same CDR3. The chain couples TRBV6-5 to TRBJ1-5; maybe TRBD1 (5 bases). Trimming stripped 0 bases from V and 7 bases from J, with 10 bases between. The germline CDR1 and CDR2 sequences are MNHEY and SVGAGI. The CDR3 has 14 amino acids. The CDR3 DNA is TGTGCCAGCAGTTACTCCGGGGGAGGGCAGCCCCAGCATTTT. Protein: CASSYSGGGQPQHF.

This chain links TRBV19 with TRBJ2-7; possible D gene TRBD1, 5 bases. The CDR3 contains 14 residues. The V gene lost 5 bases and the J gene lost 3 bases, with 14 bases spanning the gap. Germline CDR1 and CDR2: LNHDA and SQIVND (reference sequence). CDR3 residues: CASSWGIGDYEQYF. CDR3 nucleotide sequence: TGTGCCAGTAGTTGGGGAATAGGGGACTACGAGCAGTACTTC.

The rearrangement links TRBV5-6 to TRBJ2-7; perhaps TRBD2 as D (5 bases). The CDR3 has 15 amino acids. The germline V gene has CDR1 SGHDT and CDR2 YYEEEE. V lost 2 bases and J lost 6, with 18 bases in between. The CDR3 DNA is TGTGCCAGCAGCTTTCGCGCAGCGGTATCATTCGAGCAGTACTTC. Translating it yields CASSFRAAVSFEQYF.

V is TRBV6-1 and J is TRBJ2-7; possible D gene TRBD1, 5 bases. V was trimmed by 2 bases and J by 2 bases, leaving 16 bases between them. The CDR3 is 16 residues long. The V gene's germline CDR1 is MNHNS and CDR2 SASEGT. The CDR3 sequence is CASSEKGSRRTYEQYF. DNA for the CDR3: TGTGCCAGCAGTGAAAAGGGGTCTAGAAGAACCTACGAGCAGTACTTC.

The chain couples TRBV19 to TRBJ1-1; 8 bases are shared with TRBD1. CDR3 length: 13 residues. The ends lost 6 bases at V and 0 bases at J; junction bases unmatched: 0. CDR1 LNHDA and CDR2 SQIVND come from the germline V gene (reference sequence). Here the CDR3 reads CASRTGVNTEAFF. DNA of the CDR3: TGTGCCAGTAGGACAGGGGTGAACACTGAAGCTTTCTTT. Drawing the rest from reference TRBV19 and TRBJ1-1, the complete variable domain is DGGITQSPKYLFRKEGQNVTLSCEQNLNHDAMYWYRQDPGQGLRLIYYSQIVNDFQKGDIAEGYSVSREKKESFPLTVTSAQKNPTAFYLCASRTGVNTEAFFGQGTRLTVV.

The chain uses TRBV6-2 or TRBV6-3 and TRBJ1-4; no clear D gene. There are 17 residues in the CDR3. Germline lookup yields CDR1 MNHEY and CDR2 SVGEGT. The ends were cut back, 0 bases at V and 6 bases at J, with 17 bases in the middle. The CDR3: CASSYSTFRSVYEKLFF. The CDR3 DNA follows: TGTGCCAGCAGTTACTCGACATTTAGGTCTGTGTATGAAAAACTGTTTTTT.

This chain links TRBV18 with TRBJ2-5, with TRBD1 matching over 7 bases. The V gene's germline CDR1 is KGHSH and CDR2 LQKENI. V dropped 2 bases and J dropped 1; count of bases not matched to a gene: 1. The CDR3 is 14 amino acids. CDR3 bases: TGTGCCAGCTCACCAGGACAGGCCCAAGAGACCCAGTACTTC. Translated: CASSPGQAQETQYF.

The chain recombines TRBV9 with TRBJ2-2; D unresolved. Germline V lookup: CDR1 SGDLS, CDR2 YYNGEE. Trimming removed 0 bases at V and 6 bases at J, with 6 bases between. This CDR3 region has 13 residues. DNA for the CDR3: TGTGCCAGCAGCGTAGGGAGTCCCGGGGAGCTGTTTTTT. Translating it yields CASSVGSPGELFF.

The V call is TRBV6-5, the J call TRBJ2-7; TRBD1 agrees at 10 bases. J was trimmed by 0 bases and V by 7 bases; bases with no gene match: 6. The CDR3 has 15 residues. CDR1 is MNHEY and CDR2 is SVGAGI in the germline V gene. Here the CDR3 DNA reads TGTGCCAGCACCCAAAGGACAGGGGGCTCCTACGAGCAGTACTTC. Its translation is CASTQRTGGSYEQYF.

Remarks on this clone: The same CDR3 also results from other DNA sequences found in this sample. The chain joins TRBV19 to TRBJ1-5; tentative D call: TRBD1 (5 bases). Germline loops: CDR1 LNHDA, CDR2 SQIVND (reference sequence). This CDR3 region has 13 residues. V was cut by 2 bases and J by 6 bases, with 8 bases left in between. CDR3 nucleotides: TGTGCCAGTAGTATACAGGGCGGTCAGCCCCAGCATTTT. It yields the protein CASSIQGGQPQHF.

Concerning this clone itself: Other DNA sequences in this specimen translate into the identical CDR3. V and J are TRBV5-1 and TRBJ1-2; 12 bases map to TRBD1. Germline V CDR1 and CDR2: SGHRS, YFSETQ. This CDR3 is built from 15 residues. Trimming took 0 bases from V and 7 from J; bases not matched to a gene: 4. CDR3 in amino acids: CASSLEGQGARGYTF. Here the CDR3 DNA reads TGCGCCAGCAGCTTGGAGGGACAGGGGGCGCGTGGCTACACCTTC.